This T cell receptor (beta chain) derives from a study of regulatory T cells in long-lasting Graves disease. General study points: It was possible that the small sample size reduced accuracy.

The time point is: newly diagnosed GD, antithyroid drugs for less than 3 months. RNA from PBMCs was the source of the TCR library. Points on this clonotype: Its matching antigen is unknown.

Investigators prepared the TCR beta libraries by applying iRepertoire HTBI primers and Arm-PCR of CDR3 regions. Original handling: Gene usage covered 62 TRBV and 14 TRBJ segments. In TCRdb, the multiplex PCR reads were re-called with MiXCR into one record per CDR3 protein. These V and J calls originate from TCRdb's pipeline instead of the authors' own analysis. In the table there are some 350,000 distinct CDR3 sequences, around 16% of which are singletons. V shed 5 bases, J shed 3 bases, and the junction held 7 bases outside the gene matches. The germline V gene has CDR1 SGHRS and CDR2 YFSETQ. The CDR3 covers 16 residues. The sample was also reused in another study, on T cells in Graves' hyperthyroidism and ophthalmopathy. This second study says: From stable hyperthyroidism, ophthalmopathy was set apart by a 13 V-J model. Prediction of ophthalmopathy progression came a median approximately 6.5 months pre-onset.

This chain joins TRBV5-1 and TRBJ2-1, with TRBD2 matching 11 bases. The TCR was taken from a woman in her late teens or twenties with Graves disease. This specimen was peripheral blood mononuclear cells (PBMCs), taken at new diagnosis, from a patient treated with antithyroid drugs. In DNA form, the CDR3 reads TGCGCCAGCAGGGGTGGGACTAGCGGATTCTACAATGAGCAGTTCTTC. Translated: CASRGGTSGFYNEQFF.